This T cell receptor beta chain was documented in a study of cytomegalovirus exposure and HLA in healthy donors. Study-level findings and limits: A reported reduction in N-insertions relative to the 666-donor mean was seen in an Asian-associated ancestry cluster in a later analysis. Across donors, sequencing depth was assumed by presence/absence analyses to be roughly uniform. By HLA locus, TCR association rates varied in a later analysis, with DRB1 showing the most and HLA-C the fewest. When the data were analyzed later, several of the most significant clusters appeared to be linked to common viral pathogens.

Concerning this clone itself: Its antigen remains unknown.

PCR employed 60 Vbeta and 13 Jbeta primers. The assay was immunoSEQ multiplex PCR, and TCRdb's table has in-frame clones only and misses some. This table holds 130,000 to 150,000 clones, around three quarters found once. This CDR3 spans 12 amino acids. The trim removed 5 bases at V and 6 bases at J, leaving 2 bases unmatched. Germline CDR1 reads SGHTA; CDR2 reads FQGNSA. The V gene is TRBV7-2, the J gene TRBJ2-7, with 9 bases fitting TRBD1. Sequencing input: PBMCs. The receptor was derived from a man in his forties in good health and CMV-seropositive. The DNA of the CDR3 is TGTGCCAGCAGCATACAGGGGGCCGAGCAGTACTTC. This gives the protein CASSIQGAEQYF. Complete variable domain (other parts from reference TRBV7-2 and TRBJ2-7): GAGVSQSPSNKVTEKGKDVELRCDPISGHTALYWYRQSLGQGLEFLIYFQGNSAPDKSGLPSDRFSAERTGGSVSTLTIQRTQQEDSAVYLCASSIQGAEQYFGPGTRLTVT.